The present T cell receptor (beta chain) was sequenced within a study of T cells in Graves' hyperthyroidism and ophthalmopathy. This clonotype was detected a few times. Its antigen is not identified. Hyperthyroidism of Graves' type that showed no ophthalmopathy progression within 18 months was stable. Exclusions: uncontrolled infection, other autoimmune disease, pregnancy, lactation. The CDR3 runs 12 residues. Germline CDR1 is SNHLY and CDR2 is FYNNEI. V was cut by 1 base and J by 9 bases, with 7 bases left in between. Study-wide findings and caveats: Ophthalmopathy, as predicted by the model, came a median approximately 6.5 months after the prediction. In the blood, most expanded thyroid clonotypes above 0.001 appeared as well.

Template material for amplifying TCR beta CDR3 regions consisted of RNA transcripts. HTBI primers were used for first-round RT-PCR of the TCR CDR3. One entry per CDR3 protein results from TCRdb running MiXCR on the multiplex PCR reads. This sample has roughly 570,000 distinct CDR3 sequences, with just over 45% found just once. The chain uses TRBV2 and TRBJ2-1, with D uncertain. The sample consisted of peripheral blood or thyroid tissue (not recorded which). The receptor comes from a woman between 18 and 29 years old with Graves' hyperthyroidism. CDR3 in amino acids: CASSEVAVEQFF. The DNA of the CDR3 is TGTGCCAGCAGTGAAGTGGCGGTTGAGCAGTTCTTC. Using reference TRBV2 and TRBJ2-1 for the parts outside the CDR3, the full variable domain is EPEVTQTPSHQVTQMGQEVILRCVPISNHLYFYWYRQILGQKVEFLVSFYNNEISEKSEIFDDQFSVERPDGSNFTLKIRSTKLEDSAMYFCASSEVAVEQFFGPGTRLTVL.